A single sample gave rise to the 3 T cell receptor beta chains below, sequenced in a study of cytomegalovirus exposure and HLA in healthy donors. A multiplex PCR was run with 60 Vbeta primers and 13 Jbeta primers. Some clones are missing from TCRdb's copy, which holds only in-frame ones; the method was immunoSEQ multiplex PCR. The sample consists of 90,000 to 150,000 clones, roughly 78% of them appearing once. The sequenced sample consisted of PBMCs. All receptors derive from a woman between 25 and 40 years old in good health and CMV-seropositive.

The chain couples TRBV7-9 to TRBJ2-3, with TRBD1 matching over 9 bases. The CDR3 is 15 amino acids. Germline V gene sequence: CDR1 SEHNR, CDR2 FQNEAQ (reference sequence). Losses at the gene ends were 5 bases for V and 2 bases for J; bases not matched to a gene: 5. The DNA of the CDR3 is TGTGCCAGCAGCCCCGGGACAGGGTTCACAGATACGCAGTATTTT. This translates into CASSPGTGFTDTQYF.

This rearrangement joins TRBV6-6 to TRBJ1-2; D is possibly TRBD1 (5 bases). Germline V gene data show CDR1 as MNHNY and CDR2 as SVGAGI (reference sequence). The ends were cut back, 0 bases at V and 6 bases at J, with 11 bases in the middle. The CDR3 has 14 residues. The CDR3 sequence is CASSYSGVIDGYTF. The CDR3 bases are TGTGCCAGCAGTTACTCAGGGGTCATCGATGGCTACACCTTC.

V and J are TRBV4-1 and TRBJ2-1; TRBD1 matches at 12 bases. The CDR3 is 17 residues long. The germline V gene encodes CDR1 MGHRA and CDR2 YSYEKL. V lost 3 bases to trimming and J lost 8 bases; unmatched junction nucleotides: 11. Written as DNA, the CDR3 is TGCGCCAGCAGCCAGCCGGGACAGGGGGCAGCGAGCGATGAGCAGTTCTTC. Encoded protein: CASSQPGQGAASDEQFF.